Listed here are 5 T cell receptor beta chains from one sample, sequenced in a study of immune heterogeneity within non-small cell lung tumors. The authors used approximately 540 ng of bulk tumor genomic DNA per sample as template. Multiple widely separated biopsies were taken from each primary tumor at surgery. Patients had untreated, newly diagnosed non-small cell lung cancer and underwent curative surgery. Multiplex PCR employing 32 V and 13 J primers generated amplicons of the TCR beta CDR3. TCRdb independently ran MiXCR on the multiplex PCR reads; one entry per CDR3 protein. The sample shows about 12,000 distinct CDR3 sequences, about 22% of them seen only once. Sample: lung tumor tissue. Every receptor here comes from a man between 60 and 75 years old with non-small cell lung cancer.

Within the sample, this clonotype is medium-sized. The chain is built from TRBV28 and TRBJ1-4, with TRBD1 as a possible D gene (6 bases). Germline V gene lookup returns CDR1 MDHEN and CDR2 SYDVKM. The V and J ends lost 3 bases and 7 bases respectively, with 15 bases between them. The CDR3 is made up of 15 amino acids. In nucleotides, the CDR3 is TGTGCCAGCAGTTTTGGGGGGGCTTTTATTGAAAAACTGTTTTTT. Amino acids: CASSFGGAFIEKLFF. The full variable domain, rest sourced from reference TRBV28 and TRBJ1-4, is DVKVTQSSRYLVKRTGEKVFLECVQDMDHENMFWYRQDPGLGLRLIYFSYDVKMKEKGDIPEGYSVSREKKERFSLILESASTNQTSMYLCASSFGGAFIEKLFFGSGTQLSVL.

The rearrangement uses TRBV2 and TRBJ2-3; a weak D match, TRBD1 (5 bases). Germline V CDR1 and CDR2: SNHLY, FYNNEI. The CDR3 is 16 residues long. The V and J ends lost 2 bases and 0 bases respectively, with 12 bases between them. DNA for the CDR3: TGTGCCAGCAGTGAATGGGGCGGAACAAGCACAGATACGCAGTATTTT. This gives the protein CASSEWGGTSTDTQYF. Complete variable domain (other parts from reference TRBV2 and TRBJ2-3): EPEVTQTPSHQVTQMGQEVILRCVPISNHLYFYWYRQILGQKVEFLVSFYNNEISEKSEIFDDQFSVERPDGSNFTLKIRSTKLEDSAMYFCASSEWGGTSTDTQYFGPGTRLTVL.

In the case of this clonotype: This likely comes from a read error, as the CDR3 has no conserved phenylalanine or tryptophan at its end. This rearrangement joins TRBV19 to TRBJ2-7; 11 nucleotides align to TRBD2. The CDR3 is made up of 13 amino acids. The junction had 2 bases not matched to a gene; V was cut back by 5 bases and J by 5 bases. Germline CDR1 reads LNHDA; CDR2 reads SQIVND (reference sequence). CDR3 in DNA: TGTGCCAGTAGTCGGGGACTAGCGGACGAGCAGTACCTC. It encodes CASSRGLADEQYL.

The chain uses TRBV7-9 and TRBJ2-3, with D unresolved. Germline CDR1 is SEHNR and CDR2 is FQNEAQ (reference sequence). V lost 5 bases and J 5 bases, leaving 14 bases between the germline ends. The CDR3 contains 14 residues. The CDR3, as DNA: TGTGCCAGCAGCGCACCCAGGCCTCGAGATACGCAGTATTTT. Translating gives CASSAPRPRDTQYF.

This clonotype qualifies as medium-sized (0.01 to 0.1%). The rearrangement links TRBV6-2 or TRBV6-3 to TRBJ2-2; 7 nucleotides align to TRBD1. The germline V gene has CDR1 MNHEY and CDR2 SVGEGT. This CDR3 contains 15 residues. The V segment lost 6 bases and the J segment 3 bases; nucleotides outside the gene matches: 7. Written as DNA, the CDR3 is TGTGCCAGCAGGCAACAGGGGTTCGACACCGGGGAGCTGTTTTTT. The encoded protein is CASRQQGFDTGELFF.